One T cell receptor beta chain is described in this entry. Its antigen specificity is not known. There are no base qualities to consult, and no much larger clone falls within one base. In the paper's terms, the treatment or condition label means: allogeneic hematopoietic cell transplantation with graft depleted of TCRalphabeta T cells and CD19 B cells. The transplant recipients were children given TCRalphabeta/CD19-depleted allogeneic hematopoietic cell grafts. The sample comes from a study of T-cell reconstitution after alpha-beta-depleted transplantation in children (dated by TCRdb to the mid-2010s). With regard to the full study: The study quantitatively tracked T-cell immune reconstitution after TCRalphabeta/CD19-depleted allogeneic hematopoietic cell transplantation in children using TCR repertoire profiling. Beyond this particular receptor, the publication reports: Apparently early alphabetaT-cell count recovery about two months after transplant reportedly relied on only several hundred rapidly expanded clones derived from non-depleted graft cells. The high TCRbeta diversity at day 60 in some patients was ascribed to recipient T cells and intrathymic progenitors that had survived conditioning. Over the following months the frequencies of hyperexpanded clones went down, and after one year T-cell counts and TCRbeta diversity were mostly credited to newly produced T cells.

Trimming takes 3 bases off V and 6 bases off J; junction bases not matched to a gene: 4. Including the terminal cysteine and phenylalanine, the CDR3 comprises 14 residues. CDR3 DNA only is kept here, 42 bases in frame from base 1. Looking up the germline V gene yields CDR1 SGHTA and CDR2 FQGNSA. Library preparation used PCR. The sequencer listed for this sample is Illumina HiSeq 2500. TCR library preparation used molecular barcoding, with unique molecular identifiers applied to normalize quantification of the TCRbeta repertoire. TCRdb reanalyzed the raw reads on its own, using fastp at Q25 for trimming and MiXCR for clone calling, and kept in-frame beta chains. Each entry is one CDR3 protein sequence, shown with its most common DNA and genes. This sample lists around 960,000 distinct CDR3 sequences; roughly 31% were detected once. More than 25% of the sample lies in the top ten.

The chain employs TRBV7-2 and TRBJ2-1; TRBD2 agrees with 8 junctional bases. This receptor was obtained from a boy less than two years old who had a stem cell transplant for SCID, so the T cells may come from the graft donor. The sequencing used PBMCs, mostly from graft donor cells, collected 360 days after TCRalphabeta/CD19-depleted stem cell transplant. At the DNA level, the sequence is TGTGCCAGCAGCTTCCGGGGGGGCTCCAATGAGCAGTTCTTC. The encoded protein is CASSFRGGSNEQFF.